Following are 23 T cell receptor beta chains from one sample sequenced in a study of OX40 agonist ivuxolimab in advanced cancers. The repertoire was sequenced with immunoSEQ multiplex PCR; TCRdb's copy has only in-frame clones and lacks some. The sample consists of 45,000 to 65,000 clones, roughly 80% of them appearing once. The specimen comprised CD4+ or CD8+ T cells sorted from blood, sampled in a trial of the OX40 agonist ivuxolimab. These receptors were collected from an adult with an advanced solid tumor such as melanoma, head and neck, liver or kidney cancer.

This chain links TRBV6-1 with TRBJ1-6, with 10 positions matching TRBD1. This CDR3 is 16 amino acids long. V gave up 2 bases and J gave up 9 bases; unmatched junction bases: 7. From germline, CDR1 is MNHNS and CDR2 SASEGT. CDR3 in DNA: TGTGCCAGCAGTGAAAATGCCCGGGACAGGGGTTCACCCCTCCACTTT. Protein: CASSENARDRGSPLHF.

The chain links TRBV7-7 to TRBJ2-5; no clear D. Germline CDR1 is SSHAT and CDR2 is FNYEAQ (reference sequence). Deletions cut 2 bases from V and 0 bases from J, with 7 bases between. This CDR3 is 14 amino acids long. CDR3 loop: CASSLFGDQETQYF. The CDR3 DNA reads TGTGCCAGCAGCTTATTTGGTGACCAAGAGACCCAGTACTTC.

The CDR3, as DNA: TGTGCCAGCAGCCGGGACAGGGGGTACACCGGGGAGCTGTTTTTT. Protein: CASSRDRGYTGELFF. The rearrangement uses TRBV7-8 and TRBJ2-2; 11 bases map to TRBD1. The CDR3 has 15 amino acids. V was clipped by 5 bases and J by 3 bases; unmatched bases: 2. Looked up from germline, CDR1 is SGHVS and CDR2 is FQNEAQ. The full variable domain, rest sourced from reference TRBV7-8 and TRBJ2-2, is GAGVSQSPRYKVAKRGQDVALRCDPISGHVSLFWYQQALGQGPEFLTYFQNEAQLDKSGLPSDRFFAERPEGSVSTLKIQRTQQEDSAVYLCASSRDRGYTGELFFGEGSRLTVL.

The V gene is TRBV30, the J gene TRBJ1-5; 7 nucleotides match TRBD1. V shed 1 base and J 3 bases; nucleotides not matched to a gene: 3. This CDR3 has 14 amino acids. Germline V CDR1 and CDR2: GTSNPN, SVGIG (reference sequence). The CDR3 bases are TGTGCCTGGAGTGGAGGGGGCAACAATCAGCCCCAGCATTTT. It codes for CAWSGGGNNQPQHF.

Here the CDR3 reads CASSSRPIRGEKLFF. Here the CDR3 DNA reads TGTGCCAGCAGTAGCAGACCCATCCGGGGGGAAAAACTGTTTTTT. The chain is built from TRBV28 and TRBJ1-4; D may be TRBD1 (5 bases). The CDR3 loop spans 15 amino acids. Trimming took off 5 bases at V and 8 bases at J, with 18 bases between the two ends. The germline CDR1 and CDR2 sequences are MDHEN and SYDVKM.

The chain employs TRBV29-1 and TRBJ2-2; 8 bases fit TRBD1. Per the germline V gene, CDR1 is SQVTM and CDR2 is ANQGSEA. The CDR3 totals 13 residues. CDR3 DNA: TGCAGTATCAGGACAGGGCCCACCGGGGAGCTGTTTTTT. Amino acids: CSIRTGPTGELFF.

The chain has TRBV19 and TRBJ1-2, with a weak D call TRBD1 (5 bases). The CDR3 is 13 amino acids. The ends were cut back, 7 bases at V and 8 bases at J, with 17 bases in the middle. Germline CDR1 LNHDA, CDR2 SQIVND (reference sequence). CDR3 region: CASTYGRRGGYTF. The CDR3 DNA sequence: TGTGCCAGTACTTACGGACGGAGGGGCGGCTACACCTTC.

V usage is TRBV5-1 and J usage is TRBJ2-7, with a weak D call TRBD1 (5 bases). This CDR3 has 15 amino acids. V lost 5 bases and J lost 1, with 16 bases in between. Germline CDR1 reads SGHRS; CDR2 reads YFSETQ. CDR3 sequence (DNA): TGCGCCAGCAGTTTGTCCGAGACAGCTTCCTACGAGCAGTACTTC. It translates to CASSLSETASYEQYF. Filled out from reference TRBV5-1 and TRBJ2-7, the complete variable domain reads KAGVTQTPRYLIKTRGQQVTLSCSPISGHRSVSWYQQTPGQGLQFLFEYFSETQRNKGNFPGRFSGRQFSNSRSEMNVSTLELGDSALYLCASSLSETASYEQYFGPGTRLTVT.

J is TRBJ1-2 and V is TRBV2; TRBD1 is a possible D gene (6 bases). V lost 8 bases, J lost 5 bases, and 15 bases lay in between. The CDR3 consists of 13 residues. Germline V gene data show CDR1 as SNHLY and CDR2 as FYNNEI. The CDR3 nucleotides read TGTGCCAGCGGCGGGAGACAGGTTTATGGCTACACCTTC. Its protein is CASGGRQVYGYTF.

This clone was picked up one time. This chain uses TRBV6-6 with TRBJ2-1; 7 nucleotides agree with TRBD1. CDR3 length equals 15 residues. Germline V gives CDR1 MNHNY, CDR2 SVGAGI (reference sequence). Unmatched junction bases numbered 11, after V lost 8 bases and J lost 4 bases. CDR3 sequence: CASVPGGFLYNEQFF. The CDR3 region has the DNA TGTGCCAGCGTACCAGGGGGTTTCCTATACAATGAGCAGTTCTTC.

V is TRBV6-1 and J is TRBJ2-7, with 7 bases that match TRBD1. In germline, CDR1 is MNHNS, CDR2 SASEGT. With V trimmed by 7 bases and J by 0 bases, 9 bases remained unmatched. This CDR3 contains 15 residues. The CDR3 nucleotides are TGTGCCAGCACCGATGAGGGGGACAGCTCCTACGAGCAGTACTTC. This codes for CASTDEGDSSYEQYF.

The table lists this clone with a few counts. This sequence joins TRBV5-4 and TRBJ2-5; D call uncertain. Trimming removed 2 bases from V and 7 bases from J, with 15 bases in between. There are 14 residues in the CDR3. Germline V gene sequence: CDR1 SGHNT, CDR2 YYREEE (reference sequence). CDR3 protein: CASSFAHQDATQYF. CDR3 nucleotide sequence: TGTGCCAGCAGCTTCGCCCACCAGGACGCGACCCAGTACTTC. Together with reference TRBV5-4 and TRBJ2-5, the CDR3 gives the full variable domain: ETGVTQSPTHLIKTRGQQVTLRCSSQSGHNTVSWYQQALGQGPQFIFQYYREEENGRGNFPPRFSGLQFPNYSSELNVNALELDDSALYLCASSFAHQDATQYFGPGTRLLVL.

This chain connects TRBV15 to TRBJ2-1; D gene ambiguous. The CDR3 consists of 12 residues. Between the trimmed V and J ends, which lost 3 bases and 4 bases, there was a span of 4 bases. From germline, CDR1 is LNHNV and CDR2 YYDKDF (reference sequence). CDR3 sequence (DNA): TGTGCCACCAGCAGTCAGTACAATGAGCAGTTCTTC. Translating it yields CATSSQYNEQFF.

Written as DNA, the CDR3 is TGTGCCTGCAACAATCCGAGGGGGGGCTATGGCTACACCTTC. Protein: CACNNPRGGYGYTF. The chain is built from TRBV28 and TRBJ1-2; D perhaps matches TRBD1 (6 bases). Germline V gives CDR1 MDHEN, CDR2 SYDVKM. V lost 11 bases, J lost 4 bases, and 20 bases lay in between. The CDR3 totals 14 residues.

This clone was seen once. The chain is built from TRBV7-2 and TRBJ2-2; no firm D call. Between the trimmed V and J ends, which lost 5 bases and 4 bases, there was a span of 11 bases. The CDR3 is 14 amino acids. Germline V gene lookup returns CDR1 SGHTA and CDR2 FQGNSA. The CDR3 region is CASSPIGSTGELFF. The DNA of the CDR3 is TGTGCCAGCAGCCCGATAGGATCCACCGGGGAGCTGTTTTTT.

J is TRBJ2-7 and V is TRBV28; 7 positions match TRBD2. There are 15 residues in the CDR3. With 7 bases clipped from V and 5 bases from J, the junction kept 14 bases outside the gene matches. Germline V CDR1 and CDR2: MDHEN, SYDVKM. CDR3 bases: TGTGCCAGCACCCCGCAGACTAGCCCTCGGGACGAGCAGTACTTC. Its translation: CASTPQTSPRDEQYF.

The chain couples TRBV6-4 to TRBJ2-6; unclear D gene. CDR3 length equals 15 residues. V was shortened by 4 bases and J by 0 bases, with 7 bases between the two germline ends. Germline CDR1 is MRHNA and CDR2 is SNTAGT. The CDR3 protein is CASSGSPSGANVLTF. The CDR3, as DNA: TGTGCCAGCAGTGGCTCCCCCTCTGGGGCCAACGTCCTGACTTTC.

This sequence joins TRBV5-6 and TRBJ2-3; 13 nucleotides agree with TRBD2. The CDR3 totals 16 residues. The junction had 2 bases not matched to a gene; V was cut back by 0 bases and J by 4 bases. Per germline, CDR1 SGHDT and CDR2 YYEEEE. CDR3: CASSLVTSGGSDTQYF. Here the CDR3 DNA reads TGTGCCAGCAGCTTGGTGACTAGCGGGGGGTCAGATACGCAGTATTTT.

The J gene is TRBJ1-1, the V gene TRBV4-2, with D uncertain. The CDR3 runs to 15 residues. The germline CDR1 and CDR2 sequences are LGHNA and YNFKEQ. The V gene lost 0 bases and the J gene lost 2 bases, with 10 bases spanning the gap. The CDR3 sequence is CASSQDWRGNTEAFF. The CDR3 DNA reads as TGTGCCAGCAGCCAAGATTGGAGAGGCAACACTGAAGCTTTCTTT.

The CDR3 sequence is CAWGLTGRGYTF. DNA for the CDR3: TGTGCCTGGGGTCTAACAGGGCGCGGCTACACCTTC. The V and J genes are TRBV30 and TRBJ1-2, with D perhaps TRBD1 (6 bases). V shed 5 bases and J shed 8 bases, with 15 bases lying between them. CDR1 is GTSNPN, CDR2 SVGIG, per germline (reference sequence). The CDR3 length is 12 residues.

This rearrangement joins TRBV18 to TRBJ1-1, with 7 bases aligning to TRBD1. The CDR3 consists of 14 residues. V dropped 6 bases and J dropped 5; count of bases not matched to a gene: 9. The germline CDR1 and CDR2 sequences are KGHSH and LQKENI. CDR3 nucleotide sequence: TGTGCCAGCTCCCAGGGGGTTGGGAAGACTGAAGCTTTCTTT. Translating gives CASSQGVGKTEAFF. The whole variable domain, remainder taken from reference TRBV18 and TRBJ1-1, is NAGVMQNPRHLVRRRGQEARLRCSPMKGHSHVYWYRQLPEEGLKFMVYLQKENIIDESGMPKERFSAEFPKEGPSILRIQQVVRGDSAAYFCASSQGVGKTEAFFGQGTRLTVV.

The J gene is TRBJ1-3, the V gene TRBV6-1; D is possibly TRBD1 (6 bases). Trimming took off 0 bases at V and 4 bases at J, with 13 bases between the two ends. Germline V CDR1 and CDR2: MNHNS, SASEGT. CDR3 length equals 16 residues. This chain's CDR3 is CASSEALTGSGNTIYF. CDR3 in DNA: TGTGCCAGCAGTGAAGCGCTAACAGGGAGCGGAAACACCATATATTTT.

The V gene is TRBV5-1, the J gene TRBJ2-1; 7 nucleotides agree with TRBD1. This CDR3 region has 13 residues. Trimming at V came to 5 bases and at J to 5 bases, leaving 4 bases not matched to a gene. From germline, CDR1 is SGHRS and CDR2 YFSETQ. In nucleotides, the CDR3 is TGCGCCAGCAGACAGGGGATAGACAATGAGCAGTTCTTC. Its translation is CASRQGIDNEQFF.